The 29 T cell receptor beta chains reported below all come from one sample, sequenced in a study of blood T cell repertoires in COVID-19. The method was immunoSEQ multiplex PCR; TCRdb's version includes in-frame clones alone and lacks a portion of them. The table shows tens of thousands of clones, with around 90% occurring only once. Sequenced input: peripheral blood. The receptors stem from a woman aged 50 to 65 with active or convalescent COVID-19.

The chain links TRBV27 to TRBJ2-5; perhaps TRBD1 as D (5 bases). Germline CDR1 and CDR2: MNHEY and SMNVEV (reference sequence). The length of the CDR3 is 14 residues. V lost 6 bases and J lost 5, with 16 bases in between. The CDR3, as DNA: TGTGCCAGCAGCAGAGCAGGGTCGGCGGAGACCCAGTACTTC. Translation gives CASSRAGSAETQYF.

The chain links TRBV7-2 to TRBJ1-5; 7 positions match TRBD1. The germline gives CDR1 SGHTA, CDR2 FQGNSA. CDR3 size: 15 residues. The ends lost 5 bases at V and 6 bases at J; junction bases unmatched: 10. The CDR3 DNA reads TGTGCCAGCAGCCCGCGACAGGGAGTGGGTCAGCCCCAGCATTTT. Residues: CASSPRQGVGQPQHF.

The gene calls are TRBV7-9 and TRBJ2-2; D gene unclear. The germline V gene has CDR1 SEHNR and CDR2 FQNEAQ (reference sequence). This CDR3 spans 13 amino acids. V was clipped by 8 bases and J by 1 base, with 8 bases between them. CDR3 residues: CASESLNTGELFF. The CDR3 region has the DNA TGTGCCAGCGAGTCCCTGAACACCGGGGAGCTGTTTTTT.

The DNA for the CDR3 is TGTGCCAGCAGGTACAGGGGGCGCGGAACAGATACGCAGTATTTT. This encodes CASRYRGRGTDTQYF. This chain links TRBV7-8 with TRBJ2-3, with TRBD1 identical over 9 bases. There are 15 residues in the CDR3. CDR1 is SGHVS, CDR2 FQNEAQ, per germline. J gave up 3 bases and V 6 bases, and 7 bases lay outside the gene matches.

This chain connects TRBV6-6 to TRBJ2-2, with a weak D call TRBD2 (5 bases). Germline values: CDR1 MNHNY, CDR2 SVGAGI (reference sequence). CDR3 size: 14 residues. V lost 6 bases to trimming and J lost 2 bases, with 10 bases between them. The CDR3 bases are TGTGCCAGCAGCCGGACTGTCAACACCGGGGAGCTGTTTTTT. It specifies CASSRTVNTGELFF.

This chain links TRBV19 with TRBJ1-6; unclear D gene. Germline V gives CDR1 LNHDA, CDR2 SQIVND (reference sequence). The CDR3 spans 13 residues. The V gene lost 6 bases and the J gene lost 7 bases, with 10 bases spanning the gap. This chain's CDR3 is CASRVGANSPLHF. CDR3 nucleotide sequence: TGTGCCAGTAGGGTAGGAGCGAATTCACCCCTCCACTTT.

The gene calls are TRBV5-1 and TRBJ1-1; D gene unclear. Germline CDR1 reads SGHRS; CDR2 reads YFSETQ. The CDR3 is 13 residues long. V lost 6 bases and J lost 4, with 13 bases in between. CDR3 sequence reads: CASKEGMGTEAFF. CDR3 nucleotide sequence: TGCGCCAGCAAGGAGGGAATGGGCACTGAAGCTTTCTTT.

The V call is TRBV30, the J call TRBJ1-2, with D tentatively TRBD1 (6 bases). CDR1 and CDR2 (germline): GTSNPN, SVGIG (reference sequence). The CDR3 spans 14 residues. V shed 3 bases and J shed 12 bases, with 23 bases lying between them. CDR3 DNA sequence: TGTGCCTGGAGGTTCCGGGACATATCCTTTAAGAACACCTTC. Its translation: CAWRFRDISFKNTF.

CDR3 bases: TGCGCCAGCAGTCAATCGGGGCACAGGGACACTGAAGCTTTCTTT. It yields the protein CASSQSGHRDTEAFF. The gene calls are TRBV23-1 and TRBJ1-1; maybe TRBD1 (6 bases). TRBV23-1 is assigned to the ORF class and has an uncertain function. This CDR3 has 15 residues. Trimming took 0 bases from V and 3 from J, leaving 11 bases between them.

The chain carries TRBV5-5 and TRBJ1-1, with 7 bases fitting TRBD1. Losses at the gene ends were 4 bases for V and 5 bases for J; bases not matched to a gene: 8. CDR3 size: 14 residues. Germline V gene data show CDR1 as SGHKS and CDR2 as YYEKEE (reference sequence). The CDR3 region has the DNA TGTGCCAGCAGCACGACAGGGAGAGGGACTGAAGCTTTCTTT. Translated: CASSTTGRGTEAFF.

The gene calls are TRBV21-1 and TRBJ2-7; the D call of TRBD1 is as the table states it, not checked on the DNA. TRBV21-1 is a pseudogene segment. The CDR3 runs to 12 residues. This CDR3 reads CAICHRGYEQYF. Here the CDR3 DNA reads TGTGCCATATGCCACAGGGGATACGAGCAGTACTTC.

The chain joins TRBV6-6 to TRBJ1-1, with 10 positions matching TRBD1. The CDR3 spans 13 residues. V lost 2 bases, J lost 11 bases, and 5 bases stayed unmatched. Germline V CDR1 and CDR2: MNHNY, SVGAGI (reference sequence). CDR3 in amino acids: CASSYGTGDSAFF. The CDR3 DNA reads TGTGCCAGCAGTTACGGGACAGGGGATAGTGCTTTCTTT.

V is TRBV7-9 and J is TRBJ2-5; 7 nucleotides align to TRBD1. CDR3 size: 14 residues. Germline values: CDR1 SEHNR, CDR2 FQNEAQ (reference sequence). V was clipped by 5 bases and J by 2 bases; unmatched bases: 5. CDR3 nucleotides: TGTGCCAGCAGCCTAGACAGGGATCAAGAGACCCAGTACTTC. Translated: CASSLDRDQETQYF.

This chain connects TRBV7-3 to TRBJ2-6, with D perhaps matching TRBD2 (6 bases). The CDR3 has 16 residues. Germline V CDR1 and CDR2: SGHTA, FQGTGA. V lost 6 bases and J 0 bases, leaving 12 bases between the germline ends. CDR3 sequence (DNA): TGTGCCAGCAGATTTCCGGGACTCTCTGGGGCCAACGTCCTGACTTTC. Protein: CASRFPGLSGANVLTF.

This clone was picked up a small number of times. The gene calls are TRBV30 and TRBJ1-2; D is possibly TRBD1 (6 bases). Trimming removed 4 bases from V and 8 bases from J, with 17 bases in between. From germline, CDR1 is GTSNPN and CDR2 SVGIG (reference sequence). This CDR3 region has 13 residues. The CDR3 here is CAWNGVSGGGYTF. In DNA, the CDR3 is TGTGCCTGGAACGGGGTTAGCGGGGGCGGCTACACCTTC. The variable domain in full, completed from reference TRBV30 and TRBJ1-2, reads SQTIHQWPATLVQPVGSPLSLECTVEGTSNPNLYWYRQAAGRGLQLLFYSVGIGQISSEVPQNLSASRPQDRQFILSSKKLLLSDSGFYLCAWNGVSGGGYTFGSGTRLTVV.

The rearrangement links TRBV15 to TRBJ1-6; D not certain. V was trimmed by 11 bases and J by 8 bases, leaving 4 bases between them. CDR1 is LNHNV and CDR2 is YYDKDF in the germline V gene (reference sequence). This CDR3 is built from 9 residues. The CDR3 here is CALDSPLHF. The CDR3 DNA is TGTGCCCTTGATTCACCCCTCCACTTT.

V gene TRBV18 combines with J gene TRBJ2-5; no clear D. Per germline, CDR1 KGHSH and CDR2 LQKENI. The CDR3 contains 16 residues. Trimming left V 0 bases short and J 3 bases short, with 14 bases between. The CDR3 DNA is TGTGCCAGCTCACCACCTGGCAGGCCCGACGAAGAGACCCAGTACTTC. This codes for CASSPPGRPDEETQYF.

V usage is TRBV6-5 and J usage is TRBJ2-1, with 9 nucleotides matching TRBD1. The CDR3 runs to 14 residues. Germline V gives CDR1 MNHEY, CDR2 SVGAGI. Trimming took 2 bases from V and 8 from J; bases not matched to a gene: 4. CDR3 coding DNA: TGTGCCAGCAGTTACGGGGACAGGGCCTATGAGCAGTTCTTC. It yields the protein CASSYGDRAYEQFF.

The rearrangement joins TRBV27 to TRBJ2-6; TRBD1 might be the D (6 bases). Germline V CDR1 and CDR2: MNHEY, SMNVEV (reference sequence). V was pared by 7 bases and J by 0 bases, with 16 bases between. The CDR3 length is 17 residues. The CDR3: CASTNRETISGANVLTF. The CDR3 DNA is TGTGCCAGCACTAACAGGGAGACTATCTCTGGGGCCAACGTCCTGACTTTC.

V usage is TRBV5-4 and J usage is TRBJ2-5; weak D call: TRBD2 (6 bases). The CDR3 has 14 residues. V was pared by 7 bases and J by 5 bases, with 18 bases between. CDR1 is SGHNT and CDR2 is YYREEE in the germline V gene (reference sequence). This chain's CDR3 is CASRLGPEGETQYF. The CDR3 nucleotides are TGTGCCAGCCGTCTCGGCCCGGAGGGTGAGACCCAGTACTTC. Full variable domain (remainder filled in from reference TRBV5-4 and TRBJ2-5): ETGVTQSPTHLIKTRGQQVTLRCSSQSGHNTVSWYQQALGQGPQFIFQYYREEENGRGNFPPRFSGLQFPNYSSELNVNALELDDSALYLCASRLGPEGETQYFGPGTRLLVL.

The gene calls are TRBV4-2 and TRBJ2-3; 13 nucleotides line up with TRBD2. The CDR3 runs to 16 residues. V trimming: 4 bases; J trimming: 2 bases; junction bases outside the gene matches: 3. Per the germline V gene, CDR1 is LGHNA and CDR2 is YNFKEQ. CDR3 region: CASSLGLAGPTDTQYF. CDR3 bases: TGTGCCAGCAGCCTGGGACTAGCGGGGCCCACAGATACGCAGTATTTT.

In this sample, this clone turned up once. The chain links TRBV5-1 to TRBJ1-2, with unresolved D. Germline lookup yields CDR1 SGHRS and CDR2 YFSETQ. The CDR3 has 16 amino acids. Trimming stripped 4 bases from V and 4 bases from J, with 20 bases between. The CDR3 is CASSPTGPSAGYGYTF. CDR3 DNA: TGCGCCAGCAGCCCGACCGGGCCCTCGGCGGGCTATGGCTACACCTTC.

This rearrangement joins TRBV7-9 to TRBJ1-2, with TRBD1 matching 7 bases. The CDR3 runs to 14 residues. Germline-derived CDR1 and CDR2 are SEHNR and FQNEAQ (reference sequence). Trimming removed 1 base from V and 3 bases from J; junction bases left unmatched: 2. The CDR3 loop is CASSLGQGHYGYTF. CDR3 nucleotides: TGTGCCAGCAGCTTAGGACAGGGACACTATGGCTACACCTTC.

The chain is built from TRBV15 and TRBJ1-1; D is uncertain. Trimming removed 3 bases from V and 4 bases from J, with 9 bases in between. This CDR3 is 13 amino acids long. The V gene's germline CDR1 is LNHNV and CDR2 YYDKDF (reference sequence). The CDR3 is CATSSGSSTEAFF. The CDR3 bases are TGTGCCACCAGCAGCGGGTCGTCCACTGAAGCTTTCTTT.

CDR3 DNA sequence: TGCGCCAGCAGCCAAGAAGGGATCAGGGCCAACACTGAAGCTTTCTTT. This gives the protein CASSQEGIRANTEAFF. This chain links TRBV4-1 with TRBJ1-1; possible D gene TRBD1, 5 bases. The germline V gene has CDR1 MGHRA and CDR2 YSYEKL. This CDR3 region has 16 residues. The germline V and J ends were trimmed by 0 bases and 2 bases, with 13 bases remaining between them.

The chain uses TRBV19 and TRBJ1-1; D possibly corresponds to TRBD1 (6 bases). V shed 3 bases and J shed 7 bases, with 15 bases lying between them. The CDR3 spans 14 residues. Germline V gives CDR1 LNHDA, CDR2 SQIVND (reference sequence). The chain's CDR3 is CASSISVGAGEAFF. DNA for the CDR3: TGTGCCAGTAGTATCTCGGTGGGGGCTGGTGAAGCTTTCTTT.

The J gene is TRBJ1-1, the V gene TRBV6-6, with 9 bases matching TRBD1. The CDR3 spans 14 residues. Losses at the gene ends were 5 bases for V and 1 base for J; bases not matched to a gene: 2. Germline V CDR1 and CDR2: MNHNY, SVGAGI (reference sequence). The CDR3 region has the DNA TGTGCCAGCAGTCTGGACAGGGGGAACACTGAAGCTTTCTTT. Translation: CASSLDRGNTEAFF.

The CDR3 DNA reads TGTGCCACCGGGCTCGGGGAGCTGTTTTTT. This gives the protein CATGLGELFF. The J gene is TRBJ2-2, the V gene TRBV24-1; D is undetermined. The CDR3 runs 10 residues. V lost 9 bases, J lost 7 bases, and 5 bases lay in between. Germline V gene data show CDR1 as KGHDR and CDR2 as SFDVKD.

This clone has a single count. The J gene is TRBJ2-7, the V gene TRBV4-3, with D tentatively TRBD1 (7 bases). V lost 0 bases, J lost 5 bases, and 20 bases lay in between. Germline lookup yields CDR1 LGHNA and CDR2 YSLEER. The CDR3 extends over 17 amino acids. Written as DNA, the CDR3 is TGCGCCAGCAGCCAAGATGCGCTCTTCCAGGGGGGCCACGAGCAGTACTTC. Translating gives CASSQDALFQGGHEQYF.